This T cell receptor beta chain derives from a study of T cell repertoires and HLA-DP antigens. Generated by immunoSEQ multiplex PCR, the TCRdb table keeps only in-frame clones and is missing some. Here the sample spans roughly 120,000 clones, nearly 95% being singletons. The table lists this clone with a few counts. Its matching antigen is unknown. CD4+ T cells were isolated untouched, around 98% pure. CDR1 is WNHNN and CDR2 is SYGVQD in the germline V gene (reference sequence). The length of the CDR3 is 10 residues. The ends were cut back, 11 bases at V and 5 bases at J, with 6 bases in the middle. The V gene is TRBV10-1, the J gene TRBJ2-2; D remains unclear. The specimen was CD4+ T cells from PBMCs. The clonotype was recovered from a young woman in good health and CMV-seronegative. In nucleotides, the CDR3 is TGCGCCCCTTTAACCGGGGAGCTGTTTTTT. It is translated as CAPLTGELFF.